This T cell receptor (beta chain) originates from a study of breast tumors, draining lymph nodes, adjacent tissues. Study observations and caveats: Data fit most tumor T cells coming from lymph node, expanding in tumor. Luminal-like breast cancer showed significantly higher tumor–nontumor repertoire similarity than basal-like.

The V gene lost 1 base and the J gene lost 2 bases, with 15 bases spanning the gap. The CDR3 loop spans 17 amino acids. Germline lookup yields CDR1 SEHNR and CDR2 FQNEAQ (reference sequence). As regards this clonotype: Its target is not known.

Axillary draining lymph nodes of breast cancer patients supplied the node samples. TCRdb reanalysed the multiplex PCR reads using MiXCR and keeps one entry per CDR3 protein. Seen here are about 230,000 distinct CDR3 sequences, roughly 32% observed once, and the top ten hold around 1.5%. Sequencing was done on a sample of axillary lymph node tissue. This clonotype was sampled from a female donor with breast cancer. Some clones in this sample may be carry-over from other donors' samples. The V call is TRBV7-9, the J call TRBJ2-4, with D tentatively TRBD1 or TRBD2 (5 bases each). The CDR3, as DNA: TGTGCCAGCAGCTTAGGGGGCTCCGGCGGGTCCAAAAACATTCAGTACTTC. Translated: CASSLGGSGGSKNIQYF.